This TCR beta chain emerged from a study of blood T cell repertoires in COVID-19. As for the study in general: COVID-19 samples, acute and convalescent, were from the United States, Italy and Spain. T cells, B-cell-depleted T cells, or PBMCs provided the cDNA or gDNA that served as material.

Original processing notes: Estimates of nucleated cell counts were drawn from the amplification of reference gene primers. TCRdb's table, derived via immunoSEQ multiplex PCR, lists solely in-frame clones and lacks some. V and J calls and clone size are as listed in that table; D and trimming were resolved from the DNA. This sample has 150,000 to 200,000 clones, with around 88% found just once. The V gene's germline CDR1 is ENHRY and CDR2 SYGVKD. The CDR3 is 13 residues long. Trimming removed 7 bases from V and 4 bases from J; junction bases left unmatched: 4. This chain links TRBV10-3 with TRBJ1-1, with 9 nucleotides matching TRBD1. Sequences were obtained from peripheral blood. The origin of this receptor is a human donor in a cohort sampled during active COVID-19. The CDR3 region has the DNA TGTGCCATCATTGGGACAGGGAGCACTGAAGCTTTCTTT. Its protein product is CAIIGTGSTEAFF.